This TCR beta chain is from a study of vaccination and CD4 T cells after COVID-19 (dated by TCRdb to 2022 to 2024). Describing the broader study: Every convalescent patient had a positive nasal swab PCR test for SARS-CoV-2, with mild disease in about nine patients and severe disease in one. In the convalescent cohort there were six males and four females, among whom were two Hispanic individuals, seven Caucasians, two Asians and one multiracial person. Each participant got two doses of either the Pfizer-BioNTech BNT162b2 vaccine (n=8) or the Moderna mRNA-1273 vaccine (n=2). Post-COVID blood samples were collected from convalescent patients a median of around 96 days after diagnosis, with a range of about 30 to 161 days. Post-vaccine blood samples were taken a median of approximately 70 days after the second vaccine dose, with a range of roughly 14 to 250 days. A few convalescent patients were sampled both early after vaccination (day 14) and late after vaccination (days 161 to 241). In ten to eleven COVID-19 convalescent patients and a handful of infection-naive healthy vaccine recipients, researchers compared the spike-specific CD4+ TCR repertoire from before mRNA vaccination with the repertoire from after.

CDR1 DFQATT and CDR2 SNEGSKA were looked up in the germline V gene (reference sequence). A distance of 10 bases separates the germline ends of V and J, which lose 2 bases and 5 bases respectively. Reading from cysteine to phenylalanine, the CDR3 counts 14 amino acids. Solely the CDR3 DNA is kept, with 42 bases framed from the first base. The time point tag for this specimen amounts to: late sampling 161 to 241 days after vaccination in a few convalescent patients. The positive SARS-CoV-2 PCR tests of the convalescent patients were dated from March to December 2020, before the Alpha, Beta and Delta variants emerged in the United States. PBMCs were separated from whole blood using Ficoll-Paque Plus gradient centrifugation and then either used fresh or cryopreserved at -140C. This clonotype appeared a few times. This clone's antigen is unknown. No qualities accompany the bases; no much larger clone lies one base away.

Here is what the overall study found, with its caveats: In convalescent patients, nearly all vaccine-specific clones (304 of 307) were found to be mono-reactive for SARS-CoV-2 spike rather than cross-reactive with common cold coronaviruses. Among the post-vaccine SARS-CoV-2-reactive clones in convalescent patients, a median roughly 85% showed up only after vaccination, which suggests vaccine-specific priming. The median count of SARS-CoV-2-reactive clonotypes went up from 20 to 25 after infection to 30 to 40 after vaccination, although the change was not significant. The study included relatively few convalescent patients and did not analyze early timepoints after natural infection.

The library was prepared using PCR. The sample was run on an Illumina iSeq 100. The authors processed their data as follows. Non-productive sequences were removed, and CDR3s that did not start with C, did not end with F or W, or were shorter than 7 amino acids were discarded. Levenshtein distances (stringdist) and unrooted phylogenetic trees (ape) in R version 3.6.1 were used to assess CDR3 homology. The public reads were quality trimmed at Q25 with fastp and then assembled into clones with MiXCR by TCRdb, keeping productive beta chains. Duplicate CDR3 protein sequences are folded into a single record with the most common DNA and genes. The V and J calls follow TCRdb's processing rather than the paper's. In all, the sample holds 35,000 to 45,000 distinct CDR3 sequences, and 36% of those were seen once. The ten biggest clones cover roughly 5.9% of the sample.

The material was CD4+ T cells from blood, obtained about 7 months after SARS-CoV-2 vaccination. This clonotype was sampled from a human donor who had recovered from COVID-19. The chain employs TRBV20-1 and TRBJ1-6; the D gene is unclear. The DNA reads TGCAGTGCTAGAATAGGAATGAATAATTCACCCCTCCACTTT. Its product reads: CSARIGMNNSPLHF.